This T cell receptor (beta chain) appears in the sequencing data of a study of blood T cell repertoires in COVID-19. Study-level information: Material from acute and convalescent COVID-19 was sourced from the United States, Italy and Spain. Sources were T cells, B-cell-depleted T cells, or PBMCs; the material itself was cDNA or gDNA.

Per the original methods: Using reference gene primer amplification, nucleated cell counts were estimated. Assay used: immunoSEQ multiplex PCR; TCRdb lists only in-frame clones, some missing. From that table come the V and J calls and clone size; the DNA was used to work out D and trimming. The sample consists of 230,000 or so clones, about four fifths of them appearing once. Only a few counts were recorded for this clone. The CDR3 spans 19 residues. The source material was peripheral blood. The TCR was taken from a man aged 35-49 years with active or convalescent COVID-19. The chain employs TRBV21-1 and TRBJ2-3; the table's D call of TRBD1 was not tested on the DNA. TRBV21-1 is a recognized pseudogene. For the CDR3, the DNA is TGTGCCAGCCCTTCTGGACAGGGGGCTTGTCGTAGTGGCACAGATACGCAGTATTTT. As protein: CASPSGQGACRSGTDTQYF.